These T cell receptor beta chains were read from a single sample in a study of blood T cell repertoires in COVID-19. Some clones are missing from TCRdb's copy, which holds only in-frame ones; the method was immunoSEQ multiplex PCR. Of about 160,000 clones in the sample, about 80% were seen once. The sequenced sample was peripheral blood. All receptors derive from a man aged 55 to 70 with acute or convalescent COVID-19. Both conserved end residues are part of each CDR3. The D gene is left open where the match is weak. Rows may omit the clone size; those that give it use once, few, many or a size class.

TRBJ1-2 | NA | TRBV5-5 | TRBD1 | CASSFPGTGSYGYTF | TGTGCCAGCAGCTTCCCCGGGACAGGGAGCTATGGCTACACCTTC
TRBJ2-7 | once | TRBV24-1 | TRBD1 | CATSGGQGADYEQYF | TGTGCCACCTCGGGGGGACAGGGGGCCGACTACGAGCAGTACTTC
TRBJ2-5 | NA | TRBV7-2 | NA | CASSTQGRETQYF | TGTGCCAGCAGCACACAGGGTCGGGAGACCCAGTACTTC
TRBJ2-7 | few | TRBV13 | TRBD1 | CASSPGTGPYEQYF | TGTGCCAGCAGCCCGGGGACAGGCCCCTACGAGCAGTACTTC
TRBJ2-3 | NA | TRBV7-3 | TRBD1 | CASSRRDRGTDTQYF | TGTGCCAGCAGCCGCCGGGACAGGGGCACAGATACGCAGTATTTT
TRBJ2-2 | NA | TRBV7-3 | TRBD1 | CASRQSGTANTGELFF | TGTGCCAGCAGGCAATCCGGGACAGCGAACACCGGGGAGCTGTTTTTT
TRBJ1-1 | NA | TRBV6-5 | NA | CASRNAGRKGTEAFF | TGTGCCAGCAGAAACGCGGGACGGAAGGGCACTGAAGCTTTCTTT
TRBJ1-2 | NA | TRBV9 | TRBD1 | CASSVERQGDGYTF | TGTGCCAGCAGCGTAGAGAGACAGGGCGACGGCTACACCTTC
TRBJ2-3 | few | TRBV7-9 | TRBD2 | CASSVPTSGGADTQYF | TGTGCCAGCAGCGTACCGACTAGCGGGGGGGCCGATACGCAGTATTTT
TRBJ1-5 | NA | TRBV15 | TRBD1 | CATSRTGGNQPQHF | TGTGCCACCAGCAGGACAGGGGGCAATCAGCCCCAGCATTTT
TRBJ1-1 | many | TRBV6-2/TRBV6-3 | TRBD1 | CASSTQRTGAFLMNTEAFF | TGTGCCAGCAGTACCCAACGGACAGGGGCTTTTTTGATGAACACTGAAGCTTTCTTT
TRBJ1-2 | NA | TRBV25-1 | TRBD1 | CASSQQGRYGYTF | TGTGCCAGCAGTCAACAGGGGCGGTATGGCTACACCTTC
TRBJ2-2 | NA | TRBV19 | TRBD1 | CASMQGARDTGELFF | TGTGCCAGTATGCAGGGGGCCCGGGACACCGGGGAGCTGTTTTTT
TRBJ2-7 | NA | TRBV3-1/TRBV3-2 | NA | CASSRGSYEQYF | TGTGCCAGCAGCCGGGGCAGCTACGAGCAGTACTTC
TRBJ2-7 | NA | TRBV6-5 | NA | CASSDGQSYEQYF | TGTGCCAGCAGCGACGGACAGTCCTACGAGCAGTACTTC
TRBJ1-2 | few | TRBV10-3 | TRBD1 | CAISESLTGVGGYTF | TGTGCCATCAGTGAGTCCCTGACAGGGGTCGGCGGCTACACCTTC
TRBJ2-7 | NA | TRBV30 | NA | CAWSTGLGEQYF | TGTGCCTGGAGTACAGGGCTCGGCGAGCAGTACTTC
TRBJ1-4 | NA | TRBV11-2 | NA | CASSSLSGVGEKLFF | TGTGCCAGCAGCTCCCTTTCAGGGGTAGGCGAAAAACTGTTTTTT
TRBJ1-6 | NA | TRBV12-5 | NA | CASGLAGLGGGNSPLHF | TGTGCTAGTGGTTTGGCGGGACTCGGGGGTGGTAATTCACCCCTCCACTTT
TRBJ2-7 | NA | TRBV6-1 | TRBD2 | CASSRGGNPYEQYF | TGTGCCAGCAGCCGGGGGGGCAACCCCTACGAGCAGTACTTC
TRBJ1-2 | NA | TRBV6-5 | TRBD1 | CASSRTGTGDGYTF | TGTGCCAGCAGCCGGACGGGGACAGGGGATGGCTACACCTTC
TRBJ1-1 | NA | TRBV7-9 | NA | CASSPTGNTEAFF | TGTGCCAGCAGCCCGACAGGGAACACTGAAGCTTTCTTT
TRBJ1-1 | NA | TRBV6-5 | TRBD1 | CASTLKPTGKTEAFF | TGTGCCAGCACCCTTAAACCGACAGGGAAAACTGAAGCTTTCTTT
TRBJ1-1 | NA | TRBV27 | TRBD1 | CASSLSSPGQQAFF | TGTGCCAGCAGTTTATCCAGCCCGGGACAGCAAGCTTTCTTT
TRBJ2-3 | NA | TRBV9 | NA | CASSVLGGSTDTQYF | TGTGCCAGCAGCGTATTAGGCGGGTCCACAGATACGCAGTATTTT
TRBJ1-1 | NA | TRBV6-2/TRBV6-3 | NA | CASSLLATEAFF | TGTGCCAGCAGTTTACTTGCCACTGAAGCTTTCTTT
TRBJ1-2 | once | TRBV29-1 | TRBD1 | CSVLSTGSMDYTF | TGCAGCGTTCTTTCGACAGGGTCGATGGACTACACCTTC
TRBJ2-3 | NA | TRBV19 | NA | CASSPLRSTDTQYF | TGTGCCAGTAGTCCTCTTCGGAGCACAGATACGCAGTATTTT